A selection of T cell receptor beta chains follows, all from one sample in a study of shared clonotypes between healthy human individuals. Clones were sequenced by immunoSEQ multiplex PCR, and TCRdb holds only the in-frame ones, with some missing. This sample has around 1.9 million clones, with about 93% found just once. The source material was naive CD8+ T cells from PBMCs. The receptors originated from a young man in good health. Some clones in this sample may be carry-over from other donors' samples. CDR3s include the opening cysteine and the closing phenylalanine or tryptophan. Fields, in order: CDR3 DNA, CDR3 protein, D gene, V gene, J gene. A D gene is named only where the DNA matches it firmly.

CDR3nt: TGTGCCATCTTCCCTCGGACGGGGAACACTGAAGCTTTCTTT
CDR3aa: CAIFPRTGNTEAFF
d_gene: .
v_gene: TRBV19
j_gene: TRBJ1-1

CDR3nt: TGTGCCAGCAGCTTGCAGCGGGAGGGCCGAGCTTCGTCGAGAGACATTCAGTACTTC
CDR3aa: CASSLQREGRASSRDIQYF
d_gene: TRBD2
v_gene: TRBV13
j_gene: TRBJ2-4

CDR3nt: TGTGCCACCAGCAGAGACGGGACTAGCGGAAGTGCAGGGCAGTTCTTC
CDR3aa: CATSRDGTSGSAGQFF
d_gene: TRBD2
v_gene: TRBV15
j_gene: TRBJ2-1

CDR3nt: TGTGCCAGCAGCTTATTGAGGGTCAGCACAACAGGGACTGAAGCTTTCTTT
CDR3aa: CASSLLRVSTTGTEAFF
d_gene: .
v_gene: TRBV7-8
j_gene: TRBJ1-1

CDR3nt: TGTGCCACCAGCATTTTAGGACAGAGGAACACTGAAGCTTTCTTT
CDR3aa: CATSILGQRNTEAFF
d_gene: .
v_gene: TRBV15
j_gene: TRBJ1-1

CDR3nt: TGTGCCAGCATCCCCCGAGGGCAGAAAGAGAGCGGGAGCGCTAGCCCCTACGAGCAGTACTTC
CDR3aa: CASIPRGQKESGSASPYEQYF
d_gene: TRBD2
v_gene: TRBV28
j_gene: TRBJ2-7

CDR3nt: TGTGCCAGCAGCCCACACCGGGACAGGGGCTACGAGCAGTACTTC
CDR3aa: CASSPHRDRGYEQYF
d_gene: TRBD1
v_gene: TRBV4-2
j_gene: TRBJ2-7

CDR3nt: TGCGCCAGCAGCCCTACAGTCAGGGGTAGCTATGGCTACACCTTC
CDR3aa: CASSPTVRGSYGYTF
d_gene: .
v_gene: TRBV4-3
j_gene: TRBJ1-2

CDR3nt: TGTGCCAGTAAAATACAGGGGGTCAATCAGCCCCAGCATTTT
CDR3aa: CASKIQGVNQPQHF
d_gene: TRBD1
v_gene: TRBV19
j_gene: TRBJ1-5

CDR3nt: TGTGCCAGCAGCCCGAAGGGGGGACAGGGTGTCCTCGAGCAGTACTTC
CDR3aa: CASSPKGGQGVLEQYF
d_gene: TRBD1
v_gene: TRBV5-6
j_gene: TRBJ2-7

CDR3nt: TGCGCCAGCAGCTACACTAGCGTAGCGAATGAGCAGTTCTTC
CDR3aa: CASSYTSVANEQFF
d_gene: TRBD2
v_gene: TRBV5-1
j_gene: TRBJ2-1

CDR3nt: TGTGCCAGCAGCTTTTATTCGGCGGGAGAGCAGTTCTTC
CDR3aa: CASSFYSAGEQFF
d_gene: .
v_gene: TRBV7-9
j_gene: TRBJ2-1

CDR3nt: TGTGCCAGTAGAGGGGCCAGCTTCTACAATGAGCAGTTCTTC
CDR3aa: CASRGASFYNEQFF
d_gene: .
v_gene: TRBV19
j_gene: TRBJ2-1

CDR3nt: TGTGCCAGCCCCCGACTAGCGGGATCCTACAATGAGCAGTTCTTC
CDR3aa: CASPRLAGSYNEQFF
d_gene: TRBD2
v_gene: TRBV7-9
j_gene: TRBJ2-1

CDR3nt: TGCGCCAGCAGTGCCGACAGGGATAGCTCCTACGAGCAGTACTTC
CDR3aa: CASSADRDSSYEQYF
d_gene: TRBD1
v_gene: TRBV10-1
j_gene: TRBJ2-7

CDR3nt: TGTGCCAGCAGTCCGCGGACAGGGAGTTTAACGGAAAAACTGTTTTTT
CDR3aa: CASSPRTGSLTEKLFF
d_gene: TRBD1
v_gene: TRBV27
j_gene: TRBJ1-4

CDR3nt: TGTGCCTGGAGTGTACGCGGGGGGAACACTGAAGCTTTCTTT
CDR3aa: CAWSVRGGNTEAFF
d_gene: .
v_gene: TRBV30
j_gene: TRBJ1-1

CDR3nt: TGTGCCATCACCTTAGGGAGCGAGCAGTACTTC
CDR3aa: CAITLGSEQYF
d_gene: .
v_gene: TRBV10-3
j_gene: TRBJ2-7

CDR3nt: TGTGCCAGCCTGAGTAACAGTGATGAAAAACTGTTTTTT
CDR3aa: CASLSNSDEKLFF
d_gene: .
v_gene: TRBV28
j_gene: TRBJ1-4